One sample yielded the 28 T cell receptor beta chains listed below, sequenced in a study of blood T cell repertoires in COVID-19. Data came from immunoSEQ multiplex PCR; TCRdb stores just in-frame clones and leaves some out. This repertoire shows about 280,000 clones, more than 85% found once; its top ten account for about 3%. The sequencing input was PBMCs or T cells enriched from blood (not recorded which). These receptors originate from a man between 35 and 55 years old who had been exposed to COVID-19.

The chain joins TRBV19 to TRBJ2-5, with D possibly matching TRBD1 (6 bases). This CDR3 comprises 13 residues. Trimming stripped 4 bases from V and 5 bases from J, with 11 bases between. The germline V gene has CDR1 LNHDA and CDR2 SQIVND (reference sequence). The CDR3 bases are TGTGCCAGTAGTAATTGGACAGACGAGACCCAGTACTTC. It yields the protein CASSNWTDETQYF.

The V gene is TRBV4-1, the J gene TRBJ2-1, with D hard to call. Germline CDR1 MGHRA, CDR2 YSYEKL. The CDR3 contains 15 residues. V lost 6 bases, J lost 1 base, and 13 bases lay in between. The CDR3 DNA sequence: TGCGCCAGCAGACCTTTTAGTTTGTCCTACAATGAGCAGTTCTTC. Translating it yields CASRPFSLSYNEQFF.

The chain recombines TRBV20-1 with TRBJ1-1, with D tentatively TRBD1 (5 bases). Trimming took off 6 bases at V and 5 bases at J, with 10 bases between the two ends. CDR1 and CDR2 from the germline V gene are DFQATT and SNEGSKA (reference sequence). The CDR3 has 11 amino acids. CDR3 loop: CSATEGTEAFF. In nucleotides, the CDR3 is TGCAGTGCGACGGAGGGGACTGAAGCTTTCTTT.

The chain employs TRBV5-1 and TRBJ2-2; 8 positions agree with TRBD2. The length of the CDR3 is 13 residues. The trim removed 7 bases at V and 5 bases at J, leaving 4 bases unmatched. Germline V gives CDR1 SGHRS, CDR2 YFSETQ. Here the CDR3 reads CASAGGSTGELFF. For the CDR3, the DNA is TGCGCCAGCGCGGGAGGCAGTACCGGGGAGCTGTTTTTT. Full variable domain (rest looked up from reference TRBV5-1 and TRBJ2-2): KAGVTQTPRYLIKTRGQQVTLSCSPISGHRSVSWYQQTPGQGLQFLFEYFSETQRNKGNFPGRFSGRQFSNSRSEMNVSTLELGDSALYLCASAGGSTGELFFGEGSRLTVL.

CDR3 region: CAWSRQLSPLHF. The CDR3 nucleotides read TGTGCCTGGAGTCGACAGTTATCACCCCTCCACTTT. V is TRBV30 and J is TRBJ1-6; perhaps TRBD1 as D (5 bases). V dropped 2 bases and J dropped 10 bases, with 9 bases sitting between them. Germline V gene sequence: CDR1 GTSNPN, CDR2 SVGIG (reference sequence). CDR3 length equals 12 residues.

This chain connects TRBV30 to TRBJ2-6; 9 nucleotides agree with TRBD1. CDR1 and CDR2 (germline): GTSNPN, SVGIG (reference sequence). V lost 7 bases, J lost 0 bases, and 4 bases stayed unmatched. The CDR3 loop spans 15 amino acids. The chain's CDR3 is CASDRGDSGANVLTF. The CDR3 bases are TGTGCCTCCGACAGGGGGGACTCTGGGGCCAACGTCCTGACTTTC.

The chain employs TRBV19 and TRBJ2-1, with 12 bases identical to TRBD1. Looked up from germline, CDR1 is LNHDA and CDR2 is SQIVND (reference sequence). After removal of 6 bases from V and 4 bases from J, the junction contained 10 bases not matched to a gene. CDR3 length: 17 amino acids. This CDR3 is CASREGQGAFGYNEQFF. The CDR3 DNA reads as TGTGCCAGTAGGGAGGGACAGGGGGCGTTTGGGTACAATGAGCAGTTCTTC.

V is TRBV29-1 and J is TRBJ2-1, with 7 bases that match TRBD2. The CDR3 is 13 residues long. V gave up 3 bases and J gave up 5 bases; unmatched junction bases: 4. CDR1 is SQVTM, CDR2 ANQGSEA, per germline. In nucleotides, the CDR3 is TGCAGCGTTGATTCGCTAGCGGACAATGAGCAGTTCTTC. This sequence encodes CSVDSLADNEQFF.

Here the CDR3 reads CASSHPVLNRVSSGNTIYF. The CDR3 nucleotides are TGTGCCAGCAGCCACCCCGTTCTGAACAGGGTCTCGTCTGGAAACACCATATATTTT. The chain links TRBV11-2 to TRBJ1-3, with D tentatively TRBD1 (6 bases). The V gene's germline CDR1 is SGHAT and CDR2 FQNNGV. The CDR3 sequence is 19 residues long. Deletions cut 5 bases from V and 1 base from J, with 24 bases between.

This clone was observed once. The genes are TRBV24-1 and TRBJ2-1; D call uncertain. This CDR3 is built from 11 residues. V lost 5 bases and J 8 bases, leaving 6 bases between the germline ends. Germline V gives CDR1 KGHDR, CDR2 SFDVKD. The CDR3 is CATSVFHEQFF. The CDR3 DNA reads TGTGCCACCAGTGTATTCCATGAGCAGTTCTTC.

The chain uses TRBV4-1 and TRBJ1-5; D call uncertain. CDR1 and CDR2 from the germline V gene are MGHRA and YSYEKL. With 3 bases removed from V and 10 bases from J, the gap between germline ends came to 19 bases. The CDR3 extends over 15 amino acids. CDR3 protein: CASSQGPDTWSPQHF. For the CDR3, the DNA is TGCGCCAGCAGCCAGGGTCCAGACACTTGGTCCCCCCAGCATTTT.

The gene calls are TRBV28 and TRBJ1-2; 10 nucleotides match TRBD1. The ends lost 3 bases at V and 7 bases at J; junction bases unmatched: 8. CDR3 length equals 15 residues. Germline values: CDR1 MDHEN, CDR2 SYDVKM. This chain's CDR3 is CASSFRRQGASGYTF. DNA of the CDR3: TGTGCCAGCAGTTTCCGGAGACAGGGGGCATCTGGCTACACCTTC.

This chain joins TRBV28 and TRBJ1-4; D is undetermined. The length of the CDR3 is 15 residues. Looked up from germline, CDR1 is MDHEN and CDR2 is SYDVKM. The V end was cut by 7 bases, the J end by 2 bases, with 14 bases between. The CDR3 DNA is TGTGCCAGCAACTCAATCGGGGTTACTAATGAAAAACTGTTTTTT. Its translation: CASNSIGVTNEKLFF.

This chain connects TRBV9 to TRBJ2-3; TRBD2 aligns across 12 bases. The CDR3 contains 15 residues. Germline V lookup: CDR1 SGDLS, CDR2 YYNGEE. V shed 3 bases, J shed 4 bases, and the junction held 3 bases outside the gene matches. The CDR3 DNA reads as TGTGCCAGCAGCGGAGGACTAGCGGGGCCAGATACGCAGTATTTT. Translation gives CASSGGLAGPDTQYF. Full variable domain (outside the CDR3, taken from reference TRBV9 and TRBJ2-3): DSGVTQTPKHLITATGQRVTLRCSPRSGDLSVYWYQQSLDQGLQFLIQYYNGEERAKGNILERFSAQQFPDLHSELNLSSLELGDSALYFCASSGGLAGPDTQYFGPGTRLTVL.

The chain links TRBV2 to TRBJ2-1, with 10 bases matching TRBD2. CDR3 length: 14 residues. Per germline, CDR1 SNHLY and CDR2 FYNNEI. V gave up 10 bases and J gave up 9 bases; unmatched junction bases: 12. CDR3 nucleotide sequence: TGTGCCACCTTAGGGTCTAGCGGGAGTGGTGAGCAGTTCTTC. As protein: CATLGSSGSGEQFF.

This rearrangement joins TRBV30 to TRBJ2-7; 7 bases line up with TRBD2. Trimming removed 5 bases from V and 0 bases from J; junction bases left unmatched: 7. Germline CDR1 is GTSNPN and CDR2 is SVGIG (reference sequence). The length of the CDR3 is 14 residues. The CDR3 coding sequence is TGTGCCTGGGGACGAGGCGGGAGCTCCTACGAGCAGTACTTC. Protein sequence: CAWGRGGSSYEQYF.

The J gene is TRBJ1-5, the V gene TRBV19; D call uncertain. The CDR3 spans 16 residues. CDR1 is LNHDA, CDR2 SQIVND, per germline (reference sequence). Deletions cut 5 bases from V and 0 bases from J, with 14 bases between. The CDR3 nucleotides read TGTGCCAGTAGTTCTCTGGCCGGGAGTAGCAATCAGCCCCAGCATTTT. Amino acids: CASSSLAGSSNQPQHF.

This clone appeared once. The chain combines TRBV13 with TRBJ1-1; D might be TRBD1 (5 bases). Germline V gene sequence: CDR1 PRHDT, CDR2 FYEKMQ (reference sequence). CDR3 length: 14 amino acids. Trimming removed 1 base at V and 4 bases at J, with 10 bases between. CDR3 residues: CASSLVTATTEAFF. As DNA, the CDR3 is TGTGCCAGCAGCTTAGTGACAGCCACCACTGAAGCTTTCTTT.

CDR3 in amino acids: CAWSGKLALNTGELFF. The CDR3 nucleotides are TGTGCCTGGAGTGGGAAACTAGCGTTGAACACCGGGGAGCTGTTTTTT. The chain recombines TRBV30 with TRBJ2-2, with 7 bases that match TRBD2. Trimming removed 1 base from V and 1 base from J; junction bases left unmatched: 6. The CDR3 loop spans 16 amino acids. CDR1 is GTSNPN, CDR2 SVGIG, per germline (reference sequence).

V gene TRBV4-1 combines with J gene TRBJ2-7; a possible D gene is TRBD1 (6 bases). Germline lookup yields CDR1 MGHRA and CDR2 YSYEKL. The V and J ends lost 6 bases and 2 bases respectively, with 14 bases between them. The CDR3 has 14 amino acids. CDR3 residues: CASSQTDRTYEQYF. DNA of the CDR3: TGCGCCAGCAGTCAGACAGACAGGACCTACGAGCAGTACTTC.

This sequence joins TRBV28 and TRBJ2-1, with a weak D call TRBD2 (6 bases). Germline V gene sequence: CDR1 MDHEN, CDR2 SYDVKM. Deletions cut 5 bases from V and 4 bases from J, with 18 bases between. The CDR3 spans 16 residues. DNA for the CDR3: TGTGCCAGCAGTCCTCGGGGGAGCATCCCTTACAATGAGCAGTTCTTC. Translation: CASSPRGSIPYNEQFF. The full variable domain, completed using reference TRBV28 and TRBJ2-1, is DVKVTQSSRYLVKRTGEKVFLECVQDMDHENMFWYRQDPGLGLRLIYFSYDVKMKEKGDIPEGYSVSREKKERFSLILESASTNQTSMYLCASSPRGSIPYNEQFFGPGTRLTVL.

The count of this clone is one. The V and J genes are TRBV9 and TRBJ1-2; 10 bases are shared with TRBD1. From germline, CDR1 is SGDLS and CDR2 YYNGEE. The CDR3 has 15 amino acids. V was pared by 3 bases and J by 7 bases, with 9 bases of the junction left unmatched. CDR3 nucleotide sequence: TGTGCCAGCAGCGACCCTAAGACAGGGGGCGGTGGCTACACCTTC. It encodes CASSDPKTGGGGYTF. The variable domain in full, completed from reference TRBV9 and TRBJ1-2, reads DSGVTQTPKHLITATGQRVTLRCSPRSGDLSVYWYQQSLDQGLQFLIQYYNGEERAKGNILERFSAQQFPDLHSELNLSSLELGDSALYFCASSDPKTGGGGYTFGSGTRLTVV.

The chain combines TRBV28 with TRBJ2-7, with D possibly matching TRBD1 (5 bases). The CDR3 is 12 residues long. Germline CDR1 is MDHEN and CDR2 is SYDVKM. The germline V and J ends were trimmed by 4 bases and 1 base, with 5 bases remaining between them. CDR3 loop: CASSSGSYEQYF. CDR3 nucleotide sequence: TGTGCCAGCAGTTCAGGGTCCTACGAGCAGTACTTC.

The chain joins TRBV19 to TRBJ2-2; perhaps TRBD2 as D (5 bases). Germline-derived CDR1 and CDR2 are LNHDA and SQIVND (reference sequence). V was pared by 5 bases and J by 2 bases, with 12 bases between. The CDR3 consists of 15 residues. The CDR3 bases are TGTGCCAGTAGTTCCCGGACTGTAAACACCGGGGAGCTGTTTTTT. Protein: CASSSRTVNTGELFF.

CDR3 sequence: CASGPGLSDTQYF. The CDR3 DNA follows: TGTGCTAGTGGCCCGGGACTCTCAGATACGCAGTATTTT. This sequence joins TRBV12-5 and TRBJ2-3; D possibly corresponds to TRBD2 (6 bases). V gave up 6 bases and J gave up 4 bases, with 11 bases separating them. This CDR3 has 13 residues. Per the germline V gene, CDR1 is LGHNT and CDR2 is FRNRAP. The full variable domain, in which reference TRBV12-5 and TRBJ2-3 provide the parts outside the CDR3, is DARVTQTPRHKVTEMGQEVTMRCQPILGHNTVFWYRQTMMQGLELLAYFRNRAPLDDSGMPKDRFSAEMPDATLATLKIQPSEPRDSAVYFCASGPGLSDTQYFGPGTRLTVL.

The V call is TRBV2, the J call TRBJ1-1, with D perhaps TRBD1 (6 bases). The germline gives CDR1 SNHLY, CDR2 FYNNEI. This CDR3 has 12 amino acids. Trimming left V 7 bases short and J 4 bases short, with 10 bases between. The CDR3 region is CASKGGSTEAFF. Here the CDR3 DNA reads TGTGCCAGCAAAGGGGGAAGCACTGAAGCTTTCTTT. Together with reference TRBV2 and TRBJ1-1, the CDR3 gives the full variable domain: EPEVTQTPSHQVTQMGQEVILRCVPISNHLYFYWYRQILGQKVEFLVSFYNNEISEKSEIFDDQFSVERPDGSNFTLKIRSTKLEDSAMYFCASKGGSTEAFFGQGTRLTVV.

This chain uses TRBV2 with TRBJ2-1, with a weak D call TRBD2 (6 bases). Germline V CDR1 and CDR2: SNHLY, FYNNEI. V gave up 5 bases and J gave up 7 bases, with 15 bases separating them. The CDR3 spans 14 residues. CDR3 region: CASSPDDRGNEQFF. CDR3 nucleotides: TGTGCCAGCAGTCCCGATGATCGGGGGAATGAGCAGTTCTTC. Together with reference TRBV2 and TRBJ2-1, the CDR3 gives the full variable domain: EPEVTQTPSHQVTQMGQEVILRCVPISNHLYFYWYRQILGQKVEFLVSFYNNEISEKSEIFDDQFSVERPDGSNFTLKIRSTKLEDSAMYFCASSPDDRGNEQFFGPGTRLTVL.

The rearrangement links TRBV6-2 or TRBV6-3 to TRBJ1-3; no firm D call. This CDR3 comprises 14 residues. Trimming took 2 bases from V and 3 from J, leaving 8 bases between them. Germline V CDR1 and CDR2: MNHEY, SVGEGT. CDR3 nucleotide sequence: TGTGCCAGCAGTTACGGAGGCCTTGGAAACACCATATATTTT. Its protein product is CASSYGGLGNTIYF.